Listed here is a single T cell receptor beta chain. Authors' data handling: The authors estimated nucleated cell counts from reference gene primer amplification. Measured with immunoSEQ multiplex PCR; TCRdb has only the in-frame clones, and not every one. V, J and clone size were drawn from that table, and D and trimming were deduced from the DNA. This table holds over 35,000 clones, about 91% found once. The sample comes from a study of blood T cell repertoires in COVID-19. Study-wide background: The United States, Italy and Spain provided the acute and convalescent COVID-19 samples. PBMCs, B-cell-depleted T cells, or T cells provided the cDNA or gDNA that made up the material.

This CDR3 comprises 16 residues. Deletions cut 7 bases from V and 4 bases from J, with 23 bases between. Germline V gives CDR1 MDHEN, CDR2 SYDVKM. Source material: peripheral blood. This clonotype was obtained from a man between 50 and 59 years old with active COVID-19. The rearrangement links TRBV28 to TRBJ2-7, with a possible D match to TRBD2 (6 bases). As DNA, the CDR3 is TGTGCCAGCACCTCCTACGGTGAGGGACTCTCGTACGAGCAGTACTTC. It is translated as CASTSYGEGLSYEQYF.